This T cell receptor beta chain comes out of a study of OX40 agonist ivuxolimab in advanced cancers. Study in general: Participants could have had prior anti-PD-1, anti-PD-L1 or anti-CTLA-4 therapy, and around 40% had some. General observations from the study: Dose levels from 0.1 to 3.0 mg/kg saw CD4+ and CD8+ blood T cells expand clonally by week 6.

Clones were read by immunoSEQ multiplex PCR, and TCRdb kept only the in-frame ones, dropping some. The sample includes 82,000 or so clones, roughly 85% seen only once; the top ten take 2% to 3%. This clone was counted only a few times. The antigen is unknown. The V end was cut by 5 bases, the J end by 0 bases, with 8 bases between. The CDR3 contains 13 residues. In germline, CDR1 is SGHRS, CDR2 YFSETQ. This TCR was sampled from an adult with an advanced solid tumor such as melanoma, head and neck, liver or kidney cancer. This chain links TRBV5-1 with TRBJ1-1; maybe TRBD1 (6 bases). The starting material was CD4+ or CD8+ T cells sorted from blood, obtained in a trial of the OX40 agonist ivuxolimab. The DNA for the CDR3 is TGCGCCAGCAGAGGACAGATGAACACTGAAGCTTTCTTT. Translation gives CASRGQMNTEAFF.